This T cell receptor (beta chain) was sequenced for a study of T cells in Graves' hyperthyroidism and ophthalmopathy. Study-level information: At initial diagnosis, before any treatment had begun, peripheral blood was obtained.

Template material for amplifying TCR beta CDR3 regions consisted of RNA transcripts. Primed by the HTBI set, a first-round RT-PCR was run on the TCR CDR3. TCRdb recomputed calls from the multiplex PCR reads with MiXCR, one row per CDR3 protein. The data show fewer than 450,000 distinct CDR3 sequences, roughly 13% seen once. This clonotype was detected ten times or more. This sequence was found in a man between 45 and 60 years old with Graves' ophthalmopathy. Sequencing was carried out using blood.

For the CDR3, the DNA is TGCGCCAGCAGCCGAACAAGGGGGAATTCACCCCTCCACTTT. Translated, it gives CASSRTRGNSPLHF. This sequence joins TRBV5-1 and TRBJ1-6, with D perhaps TRBD1 (6 bases). The V and J ends lost 4 bases and 7 bases respectively, with 12 bases between them. The V gene's germline CDR1 is SGHRS and CDR2 YFSETQ. The CDR3 consists of 14 residues.